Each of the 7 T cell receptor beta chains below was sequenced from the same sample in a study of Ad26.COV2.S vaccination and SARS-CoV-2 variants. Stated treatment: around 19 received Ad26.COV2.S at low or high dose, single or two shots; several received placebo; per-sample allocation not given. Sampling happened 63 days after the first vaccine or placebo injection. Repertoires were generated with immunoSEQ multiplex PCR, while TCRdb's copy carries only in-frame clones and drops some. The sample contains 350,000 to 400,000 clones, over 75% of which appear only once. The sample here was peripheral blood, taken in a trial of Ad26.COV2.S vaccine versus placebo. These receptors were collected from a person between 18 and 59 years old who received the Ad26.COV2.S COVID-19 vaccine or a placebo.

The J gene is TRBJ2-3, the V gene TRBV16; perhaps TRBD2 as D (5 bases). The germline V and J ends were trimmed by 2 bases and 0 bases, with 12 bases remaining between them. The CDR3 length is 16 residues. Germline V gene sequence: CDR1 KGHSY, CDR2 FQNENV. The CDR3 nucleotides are TGTGCCAGCAGCCAACGCGGACTCTTTAGCACAGATACGCAGTATTTT. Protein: CASSQRGLFSTDTQYF.

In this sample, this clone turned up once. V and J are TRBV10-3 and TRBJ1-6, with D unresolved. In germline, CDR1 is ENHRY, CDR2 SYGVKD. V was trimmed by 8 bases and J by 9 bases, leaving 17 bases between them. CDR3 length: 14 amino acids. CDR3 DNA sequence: TGTGCCATCGGAGAAGGGTCAAGGATTTCACCCCTCCACTTT. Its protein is CAIGEGSRISPLHF.

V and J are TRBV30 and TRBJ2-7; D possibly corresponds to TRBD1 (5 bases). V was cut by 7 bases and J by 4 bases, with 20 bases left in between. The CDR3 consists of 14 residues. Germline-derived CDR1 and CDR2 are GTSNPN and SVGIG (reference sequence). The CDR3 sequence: CALTRGWQGYEQYF. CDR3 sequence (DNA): TGTGCCTTAACCCGTGGGTGGCAGGGATACGAGCAGTACTTC.

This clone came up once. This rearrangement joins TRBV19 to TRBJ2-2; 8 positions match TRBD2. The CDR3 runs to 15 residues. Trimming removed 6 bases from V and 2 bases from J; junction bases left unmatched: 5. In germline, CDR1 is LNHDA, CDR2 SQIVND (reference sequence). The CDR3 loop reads CASRVLAGNTGELFF. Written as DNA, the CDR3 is TGTGCCAGTAGGGTCCTAGCGGGTAACACCGGGGAGCTGTTTTTT.

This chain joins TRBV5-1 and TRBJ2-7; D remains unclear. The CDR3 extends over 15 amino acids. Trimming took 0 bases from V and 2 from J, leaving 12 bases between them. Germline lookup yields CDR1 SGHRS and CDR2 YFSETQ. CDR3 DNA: TGCGCCAGCAGCTTGGGGGGAAGAGGCCCCTACGAGCAGTACTTC. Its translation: CASSLGGRGPYEQYF.

The CDR3 sequence: CASAPGTANTGELFF. The DNA of the CDR3 is TGTGCCAGCGCCCCCGGGACGGCGAACACCGGGGAGCTGTTTTTT. This chain joins TRBV11-3 and TRBJ2-2; tentatively, D is TRBD1 or TRBD2 (5 bases each). From germline, CDR1 is SGHNT and CDR2 YENEEA. Deletions cut 8 bases from V and 0 bases from J, with 13 bases between. This CDR3 has 15 amino acids.

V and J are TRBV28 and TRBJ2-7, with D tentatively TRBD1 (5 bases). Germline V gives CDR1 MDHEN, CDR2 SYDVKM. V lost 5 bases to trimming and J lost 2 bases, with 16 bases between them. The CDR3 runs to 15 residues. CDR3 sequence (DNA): TGTGCCAGCAGTGGGGCTGGCCCCTCAGCCTACGAGCAGTACTTC. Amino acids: CASSGAGPSAYEQYF.